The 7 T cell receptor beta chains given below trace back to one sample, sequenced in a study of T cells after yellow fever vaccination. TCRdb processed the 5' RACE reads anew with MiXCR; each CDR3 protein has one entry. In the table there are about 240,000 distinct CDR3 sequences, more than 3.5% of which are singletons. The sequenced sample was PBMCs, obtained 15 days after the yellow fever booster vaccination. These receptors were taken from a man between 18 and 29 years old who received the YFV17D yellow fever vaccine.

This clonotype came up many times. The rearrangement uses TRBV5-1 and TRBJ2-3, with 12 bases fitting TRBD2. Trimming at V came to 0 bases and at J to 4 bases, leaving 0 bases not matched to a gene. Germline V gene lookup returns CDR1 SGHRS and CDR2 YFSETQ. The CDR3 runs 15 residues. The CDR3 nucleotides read TGCGCCAGCAGCTTGGGACTAGCGGGGGCAGATACGCAGTATTTT. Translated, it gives CASSLGLAGADTQYF.

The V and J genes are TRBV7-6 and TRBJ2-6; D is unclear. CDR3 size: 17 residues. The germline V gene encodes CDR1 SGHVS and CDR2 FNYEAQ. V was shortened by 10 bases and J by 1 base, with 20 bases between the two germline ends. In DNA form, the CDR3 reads TGTGCCACTTCCAAAGGAATCAGCGCTTCTGGGGCCAACGTCCTGACTTTC. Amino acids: CATSKGISASGANVLTF. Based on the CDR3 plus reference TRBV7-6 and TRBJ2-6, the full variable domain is GAGVSQSPRYKVTKRGQDVALRCDPISGHVSLYWYRQALGQGPEFLTYFNYEAQQDKSGLPNDRFSAERPEGSISTLTIQRTEQRDSAMYRCATSKGISASGANVLTFGAGSRLTVL.

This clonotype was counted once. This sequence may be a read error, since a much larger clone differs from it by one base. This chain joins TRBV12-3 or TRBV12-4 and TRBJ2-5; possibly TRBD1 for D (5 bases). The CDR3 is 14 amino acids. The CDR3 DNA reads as TGTGCCAGCAGTTTGACAGACCGGCAAGAGACCCCGTACTTC. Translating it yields CASSLTDRQETPYF.

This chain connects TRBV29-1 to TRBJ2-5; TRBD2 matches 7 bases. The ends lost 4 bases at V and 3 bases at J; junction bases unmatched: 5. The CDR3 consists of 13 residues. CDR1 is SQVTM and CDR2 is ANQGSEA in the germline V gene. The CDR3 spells CSVGGLAEETQYF. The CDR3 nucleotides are TGCAGCGTTGGTGGGCTAGCGGAAGAGACCCAGTACTTC.

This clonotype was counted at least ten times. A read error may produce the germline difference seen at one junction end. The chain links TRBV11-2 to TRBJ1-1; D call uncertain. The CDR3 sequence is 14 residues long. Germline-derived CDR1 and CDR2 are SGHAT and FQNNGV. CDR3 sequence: CASTLSRTNTEAFF. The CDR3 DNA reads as TGTGCCAGCACCTTATCCCGTACGAACACTGAAGCTTTCTTT. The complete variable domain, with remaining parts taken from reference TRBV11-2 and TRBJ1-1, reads EAGVAQSPRYKIIEKRQSVAFWCNPISGHATLYWYQQILGQGPKLLIQFQNNGVVDDSQLPKDRFSAERLKGVDSTLKIQPAKLEDSAVYLCASTLSRTNTEAFFGQGTRLTVV.

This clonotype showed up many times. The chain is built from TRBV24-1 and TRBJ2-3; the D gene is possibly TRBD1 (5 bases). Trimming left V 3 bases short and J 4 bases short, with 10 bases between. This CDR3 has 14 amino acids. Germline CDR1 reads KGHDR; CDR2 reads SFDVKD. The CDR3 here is CATSDRRGADTQYF. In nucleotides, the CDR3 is TGTGCCACCAGTGATAGAAGGGGCGCAGATACGCAGTATTTT.

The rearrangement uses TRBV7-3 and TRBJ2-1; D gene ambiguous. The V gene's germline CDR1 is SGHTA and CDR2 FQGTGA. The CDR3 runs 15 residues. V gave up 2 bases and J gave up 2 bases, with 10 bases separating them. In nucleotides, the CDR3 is TGTGCCAGCAGCTTAGGCCTGCCTCCCTACAATGAGCAGTTCTTC. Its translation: CASSLGLPPYNEQFF.